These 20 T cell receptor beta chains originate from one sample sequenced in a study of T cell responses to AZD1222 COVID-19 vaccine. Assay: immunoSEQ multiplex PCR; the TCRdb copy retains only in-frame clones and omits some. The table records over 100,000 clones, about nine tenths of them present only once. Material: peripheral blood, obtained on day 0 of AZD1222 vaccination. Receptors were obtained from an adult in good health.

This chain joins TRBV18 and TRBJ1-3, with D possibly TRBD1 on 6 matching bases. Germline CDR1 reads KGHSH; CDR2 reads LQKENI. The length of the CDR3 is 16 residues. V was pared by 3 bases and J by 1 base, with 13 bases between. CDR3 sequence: CASSPLGQNSGNTIYF. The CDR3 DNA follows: TGTGCCAGCTCACCGCTCGGACAGAATTCTGGAAACACCATATATTTT.

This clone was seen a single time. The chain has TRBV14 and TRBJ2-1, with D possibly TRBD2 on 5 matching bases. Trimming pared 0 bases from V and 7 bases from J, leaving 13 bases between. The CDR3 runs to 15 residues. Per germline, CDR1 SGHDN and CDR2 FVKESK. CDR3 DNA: TGTGCCAGCAGCCAAGACCTGGCTAGAGGGAATGAGCAGTTCTTC. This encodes CASSQDLARGNEQFF.

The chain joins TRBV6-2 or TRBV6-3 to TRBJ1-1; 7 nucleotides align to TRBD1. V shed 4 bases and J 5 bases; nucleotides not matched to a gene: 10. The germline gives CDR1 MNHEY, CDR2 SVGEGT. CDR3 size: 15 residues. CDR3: CASSFRNNRGTEAFF. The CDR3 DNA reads TGTGCCAGCAGTTTCAGAAATAACAGGGGTACTGAAGCTTTCTTT.

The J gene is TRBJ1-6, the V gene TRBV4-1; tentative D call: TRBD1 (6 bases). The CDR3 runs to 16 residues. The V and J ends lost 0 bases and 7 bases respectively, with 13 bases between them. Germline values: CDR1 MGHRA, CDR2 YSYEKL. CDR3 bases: TGCGCCAGCAGCCAAGATTTCGGACAGTTGAATTCACCCCTCCACTTT. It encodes CASSQDFGQLNSPLHF.

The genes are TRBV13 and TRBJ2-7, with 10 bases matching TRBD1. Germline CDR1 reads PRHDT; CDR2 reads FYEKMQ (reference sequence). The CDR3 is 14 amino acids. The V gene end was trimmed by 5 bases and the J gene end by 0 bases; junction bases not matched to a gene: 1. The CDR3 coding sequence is TGTGCCAGCAGCCGGACAGGGGGCTCCTACGAGCAGTACTTC. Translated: CASSRTGGSYEQYF.

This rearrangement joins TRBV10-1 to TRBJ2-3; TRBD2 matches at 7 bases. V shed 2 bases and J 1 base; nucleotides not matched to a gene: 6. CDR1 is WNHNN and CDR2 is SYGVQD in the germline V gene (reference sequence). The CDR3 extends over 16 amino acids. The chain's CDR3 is CASSEPERGCTDTQYF. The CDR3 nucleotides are TGCGCCAGCAGTGAGCCAGAGCGGGGATGCACAGATACGCAGTATTTT.

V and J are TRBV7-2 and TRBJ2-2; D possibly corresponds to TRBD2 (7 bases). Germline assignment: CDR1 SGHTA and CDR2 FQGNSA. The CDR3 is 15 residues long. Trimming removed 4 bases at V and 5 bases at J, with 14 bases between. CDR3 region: CASSWDTSVTGELFF. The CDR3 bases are TGTGCCAGCAGCTGGGACACTAGCGTTACCGGGGAGCTGTTTTTT.

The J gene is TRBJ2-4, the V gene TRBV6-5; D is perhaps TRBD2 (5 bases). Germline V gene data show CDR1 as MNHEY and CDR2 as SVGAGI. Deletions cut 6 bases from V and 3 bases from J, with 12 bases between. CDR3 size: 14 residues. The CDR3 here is CASSPLGGKNIQYF. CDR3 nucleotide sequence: TGTGCCAGCAGCCCACTAGGTGGCAAAAACATTCAGTACTTC.

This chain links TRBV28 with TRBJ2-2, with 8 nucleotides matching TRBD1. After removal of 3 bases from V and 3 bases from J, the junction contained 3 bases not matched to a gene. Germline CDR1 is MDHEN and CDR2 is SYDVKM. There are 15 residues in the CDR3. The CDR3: CASSFADRDTGELFF. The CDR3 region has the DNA TGTGCCAGCAGTTTTGCGGACAGGGACACCGGGGAGCTGTTTTTT. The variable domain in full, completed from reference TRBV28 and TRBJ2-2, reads DVKVTQSSRYLVKRTGEKVFLECVQDMDHENMFWYRQDPGLGLRLIYFSYDVKMKEKGDIPEGYSVSREKKERFSLILESASTNQTSMYLCASSFADRDTGELFFGEGSRLTVL.

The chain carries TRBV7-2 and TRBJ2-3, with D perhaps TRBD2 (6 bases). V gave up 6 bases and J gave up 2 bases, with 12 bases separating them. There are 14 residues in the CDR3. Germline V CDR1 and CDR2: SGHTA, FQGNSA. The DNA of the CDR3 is TGTGCCAGCAGGCGGACTACCACCACAGATACGCAGTATTTT. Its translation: CASRRTTTTDTQYF. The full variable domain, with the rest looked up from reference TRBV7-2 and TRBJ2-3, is GAGVSQSPSNKVTEKGKDVELRCDPISGHTALYWYRQSLGQGLEFLIYFQGNSAPDKSGLPSDRFSAERTGGSVSTLTIQRTQQEDSAVYLCASRRTTTTDTQYFGPGTRLTVL.

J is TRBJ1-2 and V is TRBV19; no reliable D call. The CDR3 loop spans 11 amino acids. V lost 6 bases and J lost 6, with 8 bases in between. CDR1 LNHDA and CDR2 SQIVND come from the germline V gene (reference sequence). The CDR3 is CASSRGDGYTF. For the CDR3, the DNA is TGTGCCAGTAGCCGGGGTGATGGCTACACCTTC.

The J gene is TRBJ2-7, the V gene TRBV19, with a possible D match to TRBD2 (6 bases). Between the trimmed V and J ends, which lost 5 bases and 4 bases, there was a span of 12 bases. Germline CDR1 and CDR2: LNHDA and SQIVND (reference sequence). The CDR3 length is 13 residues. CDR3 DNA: TGTGCCAGTAGTCTGGGAGGTACGTACGAGCAGTACTTC. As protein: CASSLGGTYEQYF.

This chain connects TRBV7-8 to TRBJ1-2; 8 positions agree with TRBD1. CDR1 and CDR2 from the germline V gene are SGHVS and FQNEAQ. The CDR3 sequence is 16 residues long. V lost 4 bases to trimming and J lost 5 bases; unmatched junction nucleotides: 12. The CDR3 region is CASSSPQGAGMYGYTF. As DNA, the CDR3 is TGTGCCAGCAGCTCGCCTCAGGGGGCGGGTATGTATGGCTACACCTTC. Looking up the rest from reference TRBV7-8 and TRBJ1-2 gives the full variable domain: GAGVSQSPRYKVAKRGQDVALRCDPISGHVSLFWYQQALGQGPEFLTYFQNEAQLDKSGLPSDRFFAERPEGSVSTLKIQRTQQEDSAVYLCASSSPQGAGMYGYTFGSGTRLTVV.

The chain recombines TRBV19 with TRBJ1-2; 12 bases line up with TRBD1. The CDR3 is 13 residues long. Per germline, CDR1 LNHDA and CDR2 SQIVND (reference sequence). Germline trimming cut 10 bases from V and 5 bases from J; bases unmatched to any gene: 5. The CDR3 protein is CATGQGALYGYTF. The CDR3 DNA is TGTGCCACGGGACAGGGGGCTTTGTATGGCTACACCTTC.

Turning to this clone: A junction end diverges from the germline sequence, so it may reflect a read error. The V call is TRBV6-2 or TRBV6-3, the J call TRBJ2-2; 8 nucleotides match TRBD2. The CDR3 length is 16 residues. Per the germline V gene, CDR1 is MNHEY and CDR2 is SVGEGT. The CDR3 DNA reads TGTGCCAGCAGCTACTCACGGGAGGGCCCCAGGGGGGAGCTGTTTTTT. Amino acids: CASSYSREGPRGELFF.

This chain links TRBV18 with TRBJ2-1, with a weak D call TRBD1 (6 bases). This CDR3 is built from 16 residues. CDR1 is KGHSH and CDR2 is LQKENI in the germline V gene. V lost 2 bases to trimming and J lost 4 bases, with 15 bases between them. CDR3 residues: CASSPRGMAVYNEQFF. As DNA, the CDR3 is TGTGCCAGCTCACCAAGGGGGATGGCGGTGTACAATGAGCAGTTCTTC. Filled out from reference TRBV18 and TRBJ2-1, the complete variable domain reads NAGVMQNPRHLVRRRGQEARLRCSPMKGHSHVYWYRQLPEEGLKFMVYLQKENIIDESGMPKERFSAEFPKEGPSILRIQQVVRGDSAAYFCASSPRGMAVYNEQFFGPGTRLTVL.

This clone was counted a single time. CDR3 in DNA: TGTGCCAGCAGAGGGGGGGCCCACCTACAAGAGACCCAGTACTTC. Its protein product is CASRGGAHLQETQYF. V and J are TRBV27 and TRBJ2-5; weak D call: TRBD2 (7 bases). V was shortened by 6 bases and J by 2 bases, with 16 bases between the two germline ends. The CDR3 extends over 15 amino acids. Per the germline V gene, CDR1 is MNHEY and CDR2 is SMNVEV (reference sequence).

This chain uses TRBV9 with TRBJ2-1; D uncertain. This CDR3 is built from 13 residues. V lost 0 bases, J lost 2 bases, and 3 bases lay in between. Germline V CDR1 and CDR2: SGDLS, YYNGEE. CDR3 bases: TGTGCCAGCAGCGTAGTACCCTACAATGAGCAGTTCTTC. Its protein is CASSVVPYNEQFF.

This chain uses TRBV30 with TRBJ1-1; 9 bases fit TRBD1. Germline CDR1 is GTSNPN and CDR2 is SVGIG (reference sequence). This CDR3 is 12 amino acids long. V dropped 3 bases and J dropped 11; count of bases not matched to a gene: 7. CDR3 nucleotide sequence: TGTGCCTGGAGACCGGGACAGGGTCGGGCTTTCTTT. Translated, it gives CAWRPGQGRAFF.

CDR3: CASSPGLAGTDTQYF. CDR3 coding DNA: TGCGCCAGCAGCCCGGGACTAGCGGGCACAGATACGCAGTATTTT. This sequence joins TRBV5-1 and TRBJ2-3; 11 bases align to TRBD2. CDR1 and CDR2 from the germline V gene are SGHRS and YFSETQ. The CDR3 is made up of 15 amino acids. The V and J ends lost 4 bases and 1 base, in that order; junction bases with no gene match: 2.